The 15 T cell receptor beta chains given below trace back to one sample, sequenced in a study of tumor and adjacent non-tumor tissue in lung cancer. RNA was extracted from bulk tissue without any cell sorting. More than 3 cm separated this lung sample from the edge of the tumor. A modified ARM-PCR protocol with three rounds of nested PCR amplified TCRbeta. Via MiXCR, TCRdb re-called the multiplex PCR reads, giving one row per CDR3 protein. The sample has about 90,000 distinct CDR3 sequences, more than 75% seen once. Sequencing was performed on distant non-tumor lung tissue. All receptors derive from a woman in her fifties or sixties with non-small cell lung cancer.

The chain links TRBV6-1 to TRBJ2-3; unclear D gene. The CDR3 sequence is 14 residues long. The germline V gene has CDR1 MNHNS and CDR2 SASEGT. The V and J ends lost 7 bases and 7 bases respectively, with 18 bases between them. CDR3 in amino acids: CASTINFYGYTQYF. The CDR3 region has the DNA TGTGCCAGCACCATCAATTTCTACGGATATACGCAGTATTTT.

Ten or more counts support this clonotype. The chain employs TRBV21-1 and TRBJ2-3; whether TRBD1, the table's D call, matches the DNA was not checked. TRBV21-1 is an annotated pseudogene. This CDR3 comprises 10 residues. CDR3 sequence (DNA): TGTGCCAGCAGCAGCCGGGGGCAGTATTTT. This sequence encodes CASSSRGQYF.

This chain links TRBV12-3 or TRBV12-4 with TRBJ2-2; 9 nucleotides agree with TRBD1. The J segment lost 9 bases and the V segment lost 6 bases, leaving 5 bases of the junction unmatched. This CDR3 contains 13 residues. CDR3 in amino acids: CASRGQGTWELFF. The CDR3 DNA sequence: TGTGCCAGCAGGGGACAGGGTACCTGGGAGCTGTTTTTT.

Notes on this clonotype: At one end, the junction sequence differs from germline, possibly due to a read error. The chain is built from TRBV29-1 and TRBJ2-3; a possible D gene is TRBD1 (5 bases). The CDR3 has 13 residues. Germline CDR1 SQVTM, CDR2 ANQGSEA. Here the CDR3 reads CNVNQGSTDTQYF. CDR3 bases: TGCAACGTTAATCAGGGTAGCACAGATACGCAGTATTTT.

This sequence joins TRBV24-1 and TRBJ2-2; 10 bases agree with TRBD2. V lost 3 bases and J lost 4; bases outside the gene matches: 7. The CDR3 spans 17 residues. The germline V gene has CDR1 KGHDR and CDR2 SFDVKD. The CDR3 spells CATSDKPSGSSTGELFF. The CDR3 bases are TGTGCCACCAGTGATAAACCTAGCGGGAGTTCCACCGGGGAGCTGTTTTTT.

A note on this clonotype: Mismatch with germline at one junction end may stem from a read error. CDR3 coding DNA: TGTGCCAGAAGCTTAGAAATAGGGGGCCGAGGATACGGCTACACCTTC. This sequence encodes CARSLEIGGRGYGYTF. This chain uses TRBV11-2 with TRBJ1-2; TRBD1 aligns across 7 bases. Looked up from germline, CDR1 is SGHAT and CDR2 is FQNNGV. This CDR3 contains 16 residues.

In regard to this clonotype: The conserved closing phenylalanine or tryptophan is absent in this CDR3, likely reflecting a read error. The limits of the CDR3 on the DNA are not certain, so only TCRdb's listed CDR3 is given. The rearrangement links TRBV6-5 to TRBJ1-2. With termini counted, the CDR3 has 16 amino acids. Germline V lookup: CDR1 MNHEY, CDR2 SVGAGI. CDR3 sequence reads: CASSYSNSRLNYGWTI.

Comment on this clonotype: A clone one base away is much larger, so this may be a read error. The genes are TRBV11-2 and TRBJ2-5; no firm D call. Germline loops: CDR1 SGHAT, CDR2 FQNNGV. The V gene lost 5 bases and the J gene lost 8 bases, with 18 bases spanning the gap. The CDR3 has 14 amino acids. CDR3 sequence: CASSPMVGVDTQYF. The CDR3, as DNA: TGTGCCAGCAGCCCTATGGTGGGCGTGGATACCCAGTACTTC. The full variable domain, its missing parts supplied by reference TRBV11-2 and TRBJ2-5, is EAGVAQSPRYKIIEKRQSVAFWCNPISGHATLYWYQQILGQGPKLLIQFQNNGVVDDSQLPKDRFSAERLKGVDSTLKIQPAKLEDSAVYLCASSPMVGVDTQYFGPGTRLLVL.

Remarks on this clonotype: Germline and junction disagree at one end, which may indicate a read error. This rearrangement joins TRBV6-2 or TRBV6-3 to TRBJ2-5; 8 bases align to TRBD1. Germline CDR1 is MNHEY and CDR2 is SVGEGT. The CDR3 runs 14 residues. The CDR3 nucleotides are TGCGCCACCAGAGAGCCGGGACAGGAAGAGACCCAGTACTTC. This sequence encodes CATREPGQEETQYF.

Concerning this clonotype itself: The junction does not match germline at one end; this may be a read error. The rearrangement uses TRBV11-2 and TRBJ2-3; tentatively, D is TRBD2 (5 bases). The CDR3 is 14 residues long. Looked up from germline, CDR1 is SGHAT and CDR2 is FQNNGV. DNA for the CDR3: TGTGTCAGCAGCTTCCCCTTCGAGGGAGATAGGCAGTATTTT. Protein: CVSSFPFEGDRQYF.

This clonotype was counted a single time. J is TRBJ2-4 and V is TRBV13; unclear D gene. The CDR3 is 17 residues long. V was clipped by 1 base and J by 1 base, with 14 bases between them. The germline CDR1 and CDR2 sequences are PRHDT and FYEKMQ (reference sequence). CDR3 DNA: TGTGCCAGCAGCTTAGAAATAGGGCCGCTCGCCAAAAACATTCAGTACTTC. Its translation is CASSLEIGPLAKNIQYF.

As to this clonotype: At one boundary the junction diverges from the germline segment, which might be a read error. The V and J genes are TRBV11-2 and TRBJ2-7, with a tentative D call TRBD1 (6 bases). This CDR3 spans 13 amino acids. CDR1 and CDR2 (germline): SGHAT, FQNNGV. Written as DNA, the CDR3 is TGCGCCAGCAGCTCACCTAACAGGGTCAGGCAGTACTTC. Encoded protein: CASSSPNRVRQYF. The variable domain in full, with the rest retrieved from reference TRBV11-2 and TRBJ2-7, is EAGVAQSPRYKIIEKRQSVAFWCNPISGHATLYWYQQILGQGPKLLIQFQNNGVVDDSQLPKDRFSAERLKGVDSTLKIQPAKLEDSAVYLCASSSPNRVRQYFGPGTRLTVT.

Points on this clonotype: Relative to the germline gene, one junction end is altered; a read error may explain this. This rearrangement joins TRBV9 to TRBJ2-1; tentative D call: TRBD1 (5 bases). CDR3 length: 14 amino acids. CDR1 and CDR2 (germline): SGDLS, YYNGEE. In DNA, the CDR3 is TGTGCCAACAGCGTAGGGGATCGGTACAATGAGCAGTTCTTC. Translated: CANSVGDRYNEQFF.

A note on this clonotype: This may come from a read error, since a much larger clone is one base off. This chain joins TRBV9 and TRBJ2-7; D gene uncertain. The V end was cut by 0 bases, the J end by 2 bases, with 9 bases between. Looked up from germline, CDR1 is SGDLS and CDR2 is YYNGEE. This CDR3 spans 14 amino acids. The DNA for the CDR3 is TGTGCCAGCAGCGTAGGAACATGGGCCTACGAGCAGTACTTC. Its translation: CASSVGTWAYEQYF.

On this clonotype itself: A read error may account for a junction end that differs from germline. This chain joins TRBV5-6 and TRBJ2-5; the D is unclear. The germline V gene has CDR1 SGHDT and CDR2 YYEEEE. The CDR3 runs 14 residues. The DNA of the CDR3 is TGTGCCAGTAGCTGGTTGGTAGAGGTGGAGACCCAGTACTTC. Its translation is CASSWLVEVETQYF.